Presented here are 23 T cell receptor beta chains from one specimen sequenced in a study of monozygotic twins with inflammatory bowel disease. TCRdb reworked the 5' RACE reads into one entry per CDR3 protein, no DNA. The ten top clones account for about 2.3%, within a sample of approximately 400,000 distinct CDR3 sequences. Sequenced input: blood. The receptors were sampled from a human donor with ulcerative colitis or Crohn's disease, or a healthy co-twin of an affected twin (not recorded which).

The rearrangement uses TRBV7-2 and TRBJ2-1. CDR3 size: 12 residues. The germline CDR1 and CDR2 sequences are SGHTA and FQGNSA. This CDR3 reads CASSWTYNEQFF.

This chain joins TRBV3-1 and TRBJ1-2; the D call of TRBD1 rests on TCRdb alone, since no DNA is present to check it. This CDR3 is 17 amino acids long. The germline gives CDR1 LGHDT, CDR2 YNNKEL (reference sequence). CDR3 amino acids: CASSRSRSVGGPRPYTF.

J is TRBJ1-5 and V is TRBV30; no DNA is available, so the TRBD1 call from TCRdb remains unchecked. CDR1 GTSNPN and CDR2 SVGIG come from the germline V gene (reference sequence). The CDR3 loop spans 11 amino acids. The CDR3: CAWSAREAQHF.

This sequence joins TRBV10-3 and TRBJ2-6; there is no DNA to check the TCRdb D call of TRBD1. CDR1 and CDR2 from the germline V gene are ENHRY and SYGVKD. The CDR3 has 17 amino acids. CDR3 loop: CAIREQGAHSGANVLTF.

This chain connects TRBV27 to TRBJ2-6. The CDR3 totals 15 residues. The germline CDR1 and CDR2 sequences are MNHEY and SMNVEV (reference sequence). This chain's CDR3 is CASSLSRSGANVLTF. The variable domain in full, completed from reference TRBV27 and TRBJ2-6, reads EAQVTQNPRYLITVTGKKLTVTCSQNMNHEYMSWYRQDPGLGLRQIYYSMNVEVTDKGDVPEGYKVSRKEKRNFPLILESPSPNQTSLYFCASSLSRSGANVLTFGAGSRLTVL.

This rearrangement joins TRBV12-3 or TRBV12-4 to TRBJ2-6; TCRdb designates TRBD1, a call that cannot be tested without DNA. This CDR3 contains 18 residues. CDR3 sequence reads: CASSLRTGAVSGANVLTF.

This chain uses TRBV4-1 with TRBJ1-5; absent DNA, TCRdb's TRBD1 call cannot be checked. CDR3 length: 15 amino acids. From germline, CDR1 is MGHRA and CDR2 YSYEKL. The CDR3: CASSQVVGASQPQHF.

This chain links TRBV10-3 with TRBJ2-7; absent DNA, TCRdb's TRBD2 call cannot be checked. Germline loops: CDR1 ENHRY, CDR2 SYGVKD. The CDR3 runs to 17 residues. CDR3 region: CAITILGPAGMGYEQYF.

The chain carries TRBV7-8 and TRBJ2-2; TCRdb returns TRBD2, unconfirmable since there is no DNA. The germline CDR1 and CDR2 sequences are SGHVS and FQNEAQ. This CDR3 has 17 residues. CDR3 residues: CASSSPTSGSGPGSCFF.

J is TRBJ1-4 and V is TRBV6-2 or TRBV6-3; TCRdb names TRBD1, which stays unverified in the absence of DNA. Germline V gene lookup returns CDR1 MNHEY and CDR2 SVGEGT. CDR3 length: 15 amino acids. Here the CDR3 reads CASSNRGAANEKLFF.

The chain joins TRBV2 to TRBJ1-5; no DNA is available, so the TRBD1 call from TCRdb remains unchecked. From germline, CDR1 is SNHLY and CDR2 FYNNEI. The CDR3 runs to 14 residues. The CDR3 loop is CASSEGGIYQPQHF.

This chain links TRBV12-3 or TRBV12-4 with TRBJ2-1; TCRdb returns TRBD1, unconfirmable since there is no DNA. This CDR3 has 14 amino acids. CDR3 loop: CASSSDWEYNEQFF.

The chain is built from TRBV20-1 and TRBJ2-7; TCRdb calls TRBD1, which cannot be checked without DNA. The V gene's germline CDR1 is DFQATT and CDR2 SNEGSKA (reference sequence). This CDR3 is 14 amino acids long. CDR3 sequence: CSARDSDRVYEQYF.

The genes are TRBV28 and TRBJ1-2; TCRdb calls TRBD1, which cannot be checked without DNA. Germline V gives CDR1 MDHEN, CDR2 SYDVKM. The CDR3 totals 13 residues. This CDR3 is CASTSGGFYGYTF.

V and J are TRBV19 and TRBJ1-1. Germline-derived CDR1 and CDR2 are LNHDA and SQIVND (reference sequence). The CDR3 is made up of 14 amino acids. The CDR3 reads CASRQTSMNTEAFF. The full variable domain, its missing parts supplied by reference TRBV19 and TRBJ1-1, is DGGITQSPKYLFRKEGQNVTLSCEQNLNHDAMYWYRQDPGQGLRLIYYSQIVNDFQKGDIAEGYSVSREKKESFPLTVTSAQKNPTAFYLCASRQTSMNTEAFFGQGTRLTVV.

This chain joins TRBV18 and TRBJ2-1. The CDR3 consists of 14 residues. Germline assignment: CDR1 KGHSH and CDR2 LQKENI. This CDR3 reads CASSPSQIGNEQFF.

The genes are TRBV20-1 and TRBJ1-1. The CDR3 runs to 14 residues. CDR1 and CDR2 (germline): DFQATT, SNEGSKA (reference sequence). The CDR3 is CSARRRAGGTEAFF.

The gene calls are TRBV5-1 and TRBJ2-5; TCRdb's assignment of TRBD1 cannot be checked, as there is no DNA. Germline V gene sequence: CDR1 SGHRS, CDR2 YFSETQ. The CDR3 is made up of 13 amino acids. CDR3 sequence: CASSPGTGETQYF.

Here the CDR3 reads CSASPGGGGFVSYYEQYF. V usage is TRBV20-1 and J usage is TRBJ2-7; TCRdb gives TRBD1 as the D gene, but with no DNA this cannot be confirmed. This CDR3 comprises 18 residues. Germline V gene data show CDR1 as DFQATT and CDR2 as SNEGSKA (reference sequence).

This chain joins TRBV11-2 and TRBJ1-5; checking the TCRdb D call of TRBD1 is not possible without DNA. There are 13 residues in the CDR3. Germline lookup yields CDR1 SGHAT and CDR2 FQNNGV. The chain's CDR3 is CASSQTGHQPQHF.

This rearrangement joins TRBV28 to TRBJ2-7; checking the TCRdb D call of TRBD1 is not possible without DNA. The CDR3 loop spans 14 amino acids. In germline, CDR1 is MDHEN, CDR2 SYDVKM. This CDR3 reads CASSFWDRAYEQYF.

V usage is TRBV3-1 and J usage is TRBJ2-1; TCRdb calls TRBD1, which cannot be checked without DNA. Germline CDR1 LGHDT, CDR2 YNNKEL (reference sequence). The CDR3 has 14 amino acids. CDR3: CASSSRGSYNEQFF.

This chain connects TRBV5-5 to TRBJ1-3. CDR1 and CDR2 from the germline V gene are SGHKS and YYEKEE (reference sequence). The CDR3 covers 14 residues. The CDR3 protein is CASTPVVSGNTIYF.